The clone carrying this T cell receptor (beta chain) has a single count. The entry originates in a study of blood T cell repertoires in COVID-19. The wider study: The United States, Italy and Spain were the sources of the acute and convalescent COVID-19 samples. Nucleic acid was either cDNA or gDNA, and it came from T cells, B-cell-depleted T cells, or PBMCs.

The germline V gene encodes CDR1 SSHAT and CDR2 FNYEAQ (reference sequence). The CDR3 extends over 14 amino acids. V was pared by 3 bases and J by 3 bases, with 3 bases of the junction left unmatched. Original analysis: Scientists estimated how many nucleated cells there were by amplifying reference gene primers. TCRdb's copy holds only in-frame clones and misses some; the assay was immunoSEQ multiplex PCR. The V and J calls and clone size come from that table; D and trimming were worked out from the DNA. The table shows about 250,000 clones, with around nine tenths occurring only once. The TCR comes from a man aged 18-30 years with active or convalescent COVID-19. The chain combines TRBV7-7 with TRBJ2-5; 8 bases fit TRBD2. Sequencing was done on a sample of peripheral blood. The CDR3 coding sequence is TGTGCCAGCAGCTTGCGGCGGGGGGAAGAGACCCAGTACTTC. This sequence encodes CASSLRRGEETQYF.